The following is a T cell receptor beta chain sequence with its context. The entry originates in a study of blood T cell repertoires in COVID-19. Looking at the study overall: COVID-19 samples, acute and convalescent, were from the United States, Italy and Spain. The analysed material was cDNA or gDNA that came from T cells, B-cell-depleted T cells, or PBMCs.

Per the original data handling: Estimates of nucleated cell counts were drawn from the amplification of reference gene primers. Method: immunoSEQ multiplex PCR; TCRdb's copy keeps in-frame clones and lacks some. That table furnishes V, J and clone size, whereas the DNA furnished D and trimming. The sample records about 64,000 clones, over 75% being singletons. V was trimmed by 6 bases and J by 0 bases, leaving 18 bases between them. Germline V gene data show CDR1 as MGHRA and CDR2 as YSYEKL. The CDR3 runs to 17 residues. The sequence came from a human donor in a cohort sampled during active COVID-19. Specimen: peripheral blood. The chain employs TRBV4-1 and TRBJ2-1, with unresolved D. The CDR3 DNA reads TGCGCCAGCAGTCAGAGGTTCGACTCTGGCTCCTACAATGAGCAGTTCTTC. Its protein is CASSQRFDSGSYNEQFF.